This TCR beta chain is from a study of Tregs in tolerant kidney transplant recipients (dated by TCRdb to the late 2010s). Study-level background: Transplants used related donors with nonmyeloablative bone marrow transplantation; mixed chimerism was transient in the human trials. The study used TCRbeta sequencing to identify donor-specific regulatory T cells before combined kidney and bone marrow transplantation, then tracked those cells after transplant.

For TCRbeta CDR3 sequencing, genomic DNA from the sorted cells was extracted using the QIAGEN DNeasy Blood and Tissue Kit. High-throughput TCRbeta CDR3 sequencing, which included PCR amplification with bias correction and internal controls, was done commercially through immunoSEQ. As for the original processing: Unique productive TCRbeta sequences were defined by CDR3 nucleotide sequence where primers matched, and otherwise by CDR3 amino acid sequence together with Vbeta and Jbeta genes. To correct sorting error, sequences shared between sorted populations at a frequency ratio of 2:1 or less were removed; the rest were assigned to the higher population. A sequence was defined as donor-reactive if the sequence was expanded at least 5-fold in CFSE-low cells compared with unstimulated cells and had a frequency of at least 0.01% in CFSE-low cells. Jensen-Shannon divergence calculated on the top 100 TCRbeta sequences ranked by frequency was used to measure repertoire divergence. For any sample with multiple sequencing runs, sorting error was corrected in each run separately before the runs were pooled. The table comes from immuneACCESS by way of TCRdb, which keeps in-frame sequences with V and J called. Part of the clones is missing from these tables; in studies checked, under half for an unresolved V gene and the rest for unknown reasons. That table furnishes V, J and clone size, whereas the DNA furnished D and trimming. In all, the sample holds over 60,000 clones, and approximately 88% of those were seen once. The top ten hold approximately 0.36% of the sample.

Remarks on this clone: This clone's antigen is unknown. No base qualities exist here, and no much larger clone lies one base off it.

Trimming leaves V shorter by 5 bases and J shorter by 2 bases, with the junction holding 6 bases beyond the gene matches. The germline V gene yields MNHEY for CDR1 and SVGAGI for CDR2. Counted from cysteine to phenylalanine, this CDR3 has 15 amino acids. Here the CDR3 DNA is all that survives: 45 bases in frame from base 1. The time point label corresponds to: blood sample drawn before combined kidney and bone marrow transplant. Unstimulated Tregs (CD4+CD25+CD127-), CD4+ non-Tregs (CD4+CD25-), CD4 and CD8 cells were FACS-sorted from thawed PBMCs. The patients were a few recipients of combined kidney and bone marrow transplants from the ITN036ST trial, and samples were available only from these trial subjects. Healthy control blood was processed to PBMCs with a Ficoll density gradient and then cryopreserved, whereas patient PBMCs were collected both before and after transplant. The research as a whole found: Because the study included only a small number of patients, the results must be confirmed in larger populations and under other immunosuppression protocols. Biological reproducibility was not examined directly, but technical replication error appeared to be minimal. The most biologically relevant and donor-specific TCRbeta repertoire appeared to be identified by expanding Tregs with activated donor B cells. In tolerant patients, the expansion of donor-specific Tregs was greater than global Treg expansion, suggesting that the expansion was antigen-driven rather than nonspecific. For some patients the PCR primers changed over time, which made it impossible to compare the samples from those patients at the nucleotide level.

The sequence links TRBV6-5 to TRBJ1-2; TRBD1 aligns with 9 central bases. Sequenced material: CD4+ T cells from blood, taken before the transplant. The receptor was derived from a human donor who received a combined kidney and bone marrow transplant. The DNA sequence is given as TGTGCCAGCAGTCGACACGGGACAGGGAACTATGGCTACACCTTC. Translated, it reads CASSRHGTGNYGYTF.